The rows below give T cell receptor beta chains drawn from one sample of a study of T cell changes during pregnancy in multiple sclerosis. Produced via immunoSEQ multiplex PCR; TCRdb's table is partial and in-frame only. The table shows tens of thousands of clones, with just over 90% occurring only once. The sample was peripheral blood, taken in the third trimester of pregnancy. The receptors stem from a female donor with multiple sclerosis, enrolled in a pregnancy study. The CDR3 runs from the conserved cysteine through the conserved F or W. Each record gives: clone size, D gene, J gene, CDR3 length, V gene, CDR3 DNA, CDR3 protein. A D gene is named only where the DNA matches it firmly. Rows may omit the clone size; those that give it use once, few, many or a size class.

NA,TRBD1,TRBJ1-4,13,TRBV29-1,TGCAGCGTCGACAGGGGGCAAGGGGAAAAACTGTTTTTT,CSVDRGQGEKLFF
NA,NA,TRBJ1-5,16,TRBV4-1,TGCGCCAGCAGCCAAAGTGGCAGGGGAAGCAATCAGCCCCAGCATTTT,CASSQSGRGSNQPQHF
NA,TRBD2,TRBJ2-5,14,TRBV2,TGTGCCAGCAGCACTAGCGGGAGGCAAGAGACCCAGTACTTC,CASSTSGRQETQYF
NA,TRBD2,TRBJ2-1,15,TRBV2,TGTGCCAGCAAGAGGGCCGGACTAGGTTACAGTGAGCAGTTCTTC,CASKRAGLGYSEQFF
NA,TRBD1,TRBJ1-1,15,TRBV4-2,TGTGCCAGCAGCCAGATGACAGGGCTGAACACTGAAGCTTTCTTT,CASSQMTGLNTEAFF
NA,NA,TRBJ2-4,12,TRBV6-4,TGTGCCACCCTGGGGCCAGGGGACATTCAGTACTTC,CATLGPGDIQYF
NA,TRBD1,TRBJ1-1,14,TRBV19,TGTGCCAGTAGCAGACAGGGGGCGTCGAATGAAGCTTTCTTT,CASSRQGASNEAFF
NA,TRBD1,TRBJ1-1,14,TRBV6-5,TGTGCCAGCAGTCCCGGACAGGGGAACACTGAAGCTTTCTTT,CASSPGQGNTEAFF
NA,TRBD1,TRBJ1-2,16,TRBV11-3,TGTGCCAGCAGCTTAGCCCCTAGACAGGGGGGATATGGCTACACCTTC,CASSLAPRQGGYGYTF
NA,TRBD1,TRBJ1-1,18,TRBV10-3,TGTGCCATCAGCTCAGGGACAGGGAGGGTCCCTATGAACACTGAAGCTTTCTTT,CAISSGTGRVPMNTEAFF
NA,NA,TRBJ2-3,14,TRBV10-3,TGTGCCATCAGTGGACGGGGAGGCACAGATACGCAGTATTTT,CAISGRGGTDTQYF
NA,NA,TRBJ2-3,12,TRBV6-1,TGTGCCAGCAGTACCCGGGACTGGACGCAGTATTTT,CASSTRDWTQYF
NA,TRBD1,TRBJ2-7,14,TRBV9,TGTGCCAGCAGCTCCTCCGGGACAGCCTACGAGCAGTACTTC,CASSSSGTAYEQYF
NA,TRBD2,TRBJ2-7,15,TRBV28,TGTGCCAGCAGTTTTAGGTGGGAGGGAAGGTACGAGCAGTACTTC,CASSFRWEGRYEQYF
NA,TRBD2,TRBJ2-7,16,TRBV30,TGTGCCTGGAGTGTCAAATGGACGGGAGGGCGGTACGAGCAGTACTTC,CAWSVKWTGGRYEQYF
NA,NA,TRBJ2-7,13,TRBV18,TGTGCCAGCTCACCACTTCTGTCAGACGAGCAGTACTTC,CASSPLLSDEQYF
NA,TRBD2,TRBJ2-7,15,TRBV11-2,TGTGCCAGCAGCCCACGGACTAGCGGCTCCTACGAGCAGTACTTC,CASSPRTSGSYEQYF
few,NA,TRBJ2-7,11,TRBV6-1,TGTGCCAGCAACGACTACTACGAGCAGTACTTC,CASNDYYEQYF
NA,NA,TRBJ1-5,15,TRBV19,TGTGCCAGTAGTAGGCAAACAGGGTACGGTCAGCCCCAGCATTTT,CASSRQTGYGQPQHF
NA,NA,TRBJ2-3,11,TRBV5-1,TGCGCCAGCAGCTTGGTAGCTACGCAGTATTTT,CASSLVATQYF
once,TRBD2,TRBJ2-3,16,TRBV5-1,TGCGCCAGCAGCGCTGGACTAGCGCTAAGCACAGATACGCAGTATTTT,CASSAGLALSTDTQYF
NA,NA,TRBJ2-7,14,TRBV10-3,NA,CAVGPGTSVYEQYF
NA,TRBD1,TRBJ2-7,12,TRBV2,TGTGCCAGTACCGGGACAGGACACGAGCAGTACTTC,CASTGTGHEQYF
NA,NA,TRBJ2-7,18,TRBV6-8,TGTGCCAGCAGTTACCCCCAACCTTCCGGGACTTCCAAGGGCGAGCAGTACTTC,CASSYPQPSGTSKGEQYF
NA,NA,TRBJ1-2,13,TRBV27,TGTGCCAGCAGTACCGACAGTCTCTATGGCTACACCTTC,CASSTDSLYGYTF
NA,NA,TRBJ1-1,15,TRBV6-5,TGTGCCAGCAGTTATGGGGGGTTGGGGAACACTGAAGCTTTCTTT,CASSYGGLGNTEAFF
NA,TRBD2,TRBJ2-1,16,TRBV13,TGTGCCAGCAGAATAGCGGGAGGGCCTCAGGACAATGAGCAGTTCTTC,CASRIAGGPQDNEQFF
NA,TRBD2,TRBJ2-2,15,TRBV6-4,TGTGCCAGCAGTGAAGCAGCGGGAGGGCCCGGGGAGCTGTTTTTT,CASSEAAGGPGELFF
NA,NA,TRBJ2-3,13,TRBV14,TGTGCCAGCAGCCAAGATGTTCAAGATACGCAGTATTTT,CASSQDVQDTQYF
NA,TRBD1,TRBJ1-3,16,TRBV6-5,TGTGCCAGCAGTTACGACAGGGCCGACTCTGGAAACACCATATATTTT,CASSYDRADSGNTIYF
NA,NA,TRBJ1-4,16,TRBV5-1,TGCGCCAGCAGCCCTCCTGGACGAGGGGGTGGTGAAAAACTGTTTTTT,CASSPPGRGGGEKLFF
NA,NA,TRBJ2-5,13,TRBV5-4,TGTGCCAGCAGCTTGGCGGAGCAAGAGACCCAGTACTTC,CASSLAEQETQYF
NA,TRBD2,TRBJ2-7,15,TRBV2,TGTGCCAGCGGGCTAGCGGGATCTCGTCCCTACGAGCAGTACTTC,CASGLAGSRPYEQYF
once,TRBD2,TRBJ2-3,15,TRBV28,TGTGCCAGCAGTACCCCTAGCGGAAGCACAGATACGCAGTATTTT,CASSTPSGSTDTQYF
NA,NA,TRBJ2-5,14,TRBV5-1,TGCGCCAGCAGCTTGGGATCTTTCGCGGAGACCCAGTACTTC,CASSLGSFAETQYF
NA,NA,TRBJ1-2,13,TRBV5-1,TGCGCCAGCAGCTTGGGCCAGAACTATGGCTACACCTTC,CASSLGQNYGYTF
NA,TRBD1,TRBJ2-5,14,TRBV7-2,TGTGCCAGCAGCTTTACAGGGGGACAAGAGACCCAGTACTTC,CASSFTGGQETQYF
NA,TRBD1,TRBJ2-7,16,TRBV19,TGTGCCAGTAGTACGTTACAGGGGAACAATAGGCTCGAGCAGTACTTC,CASSTLQGNNRLEQYF
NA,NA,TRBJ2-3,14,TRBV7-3,TGTGCCAGCTCCCCGGACAGAAGCACAGATACGCAGTATTTT,CASSPDRSTDTQYF
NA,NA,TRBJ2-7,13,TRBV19,TGTGCCAGTAGCGGACAGTCAAGGTACGAGCAGTACTTC,CASSGQSRYEQYF
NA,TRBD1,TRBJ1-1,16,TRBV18,TGTGCCAGCTCACCTTCCCGGGACAGACTGAACACTGAAGCTTTCTTT,CASSPSRDRLNTEAFF
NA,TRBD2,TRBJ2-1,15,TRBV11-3,TGTGCCAGCAGCCTAGGACTAGGAGCGACCAATGAGCAGTTCTTC,CASSLGLGATNEQFF
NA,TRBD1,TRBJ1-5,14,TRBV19,TGTGCCAGTCAAGGACAGGGCATGCGGCAGCCCCAGCATTTT,CASQGQGMRQPQHF
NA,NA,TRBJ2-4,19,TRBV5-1,TGCGCCAGCAGTTCATCTACTTGGCAGGGCCCTAAGGGGGAAAACATTCAGTACTTC,CASSSSTWQGPKGENIQYF
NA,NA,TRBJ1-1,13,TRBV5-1,TGCGCCAGCAGCTTGGACAGGAACACTGAAGCTTTCTTT,CASSLDRNTEAFF
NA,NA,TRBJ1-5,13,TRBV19,TGTGCCAGTAGTATTGGGGGGGCTCAGCCCCAGCATTTT,CASSIGGAQPQHF
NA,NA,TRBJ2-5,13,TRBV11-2,TGTGCCAGCAGCTTTCTCAGGGGAGAGACCCAGTACTTC,CASSFLRGETQYF
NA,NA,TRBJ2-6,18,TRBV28,TGTGCCAGCAACCTATCCGGGACACACCTCTCTGGGGCCAACGTCCTGACTTTC,CASNLSGTHLSGANVLTF
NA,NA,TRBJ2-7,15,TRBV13,TGTGCCAGCAGACCCCGCGGGGGCCAACCTTACGAGCAGTACTTC,CASRPRGGQPYEQYF
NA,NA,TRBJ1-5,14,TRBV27,TGTGCCAGCAGCCTTGCGGGGGGCAATCAGCCCCAGCATTTT,CASSLAGGNQPQHF
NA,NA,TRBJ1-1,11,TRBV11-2,TGTGCCAGCAGCTTACTGTCGTTGGCTTTCTTT,CASSLLSLAFF
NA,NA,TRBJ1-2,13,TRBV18,TGTGCCAGCTCCCCCGGGGATCCCTATGGCTACACCTTC,CASSPGDPYGYTF
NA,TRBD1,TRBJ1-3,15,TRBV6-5,TGTGCCAGCAGTAGAGCAGGGGGGTCTGGAAACACCATATATTTT,CASSRAGGSGNTIYF